This entry is about one T cell receptor (beta chain). From the 5' RACE reads, TCRdb called clonotypes with MiXCR, one entry per CDR3 protein. The sample lists approximately 440,000 distinct CDR3 sequences, 20% seen once, with around 8% in the top ten. This CDR3 contains 15 residues. The germline gives CDR1 LGHNA, CDR2 YSLEER. With V trimmed by 4 bases and J by 3 bases, 9 bases remained unmatched. This sample was taken from a study of T-cell memory formation after mild COVID-19. The receptor's source is an adult woman who had mild COVID-19 (a few samples of this study predate the infection). Cell type and time point are not known. The sequenced sample consisted of PBMCs or a T cell subset sorted from them (not recorded which). V gene TRBV4-3 combines with J gene TRBJ2-7, with TRBD1 identical over 7 bases. The CDR3 region is CASSPTRQGDYEQYF. The CDR3 DNA is TGCGCCAGCAGCCCAACACGACAGGGTGACTACGAGCAGTACTTC.